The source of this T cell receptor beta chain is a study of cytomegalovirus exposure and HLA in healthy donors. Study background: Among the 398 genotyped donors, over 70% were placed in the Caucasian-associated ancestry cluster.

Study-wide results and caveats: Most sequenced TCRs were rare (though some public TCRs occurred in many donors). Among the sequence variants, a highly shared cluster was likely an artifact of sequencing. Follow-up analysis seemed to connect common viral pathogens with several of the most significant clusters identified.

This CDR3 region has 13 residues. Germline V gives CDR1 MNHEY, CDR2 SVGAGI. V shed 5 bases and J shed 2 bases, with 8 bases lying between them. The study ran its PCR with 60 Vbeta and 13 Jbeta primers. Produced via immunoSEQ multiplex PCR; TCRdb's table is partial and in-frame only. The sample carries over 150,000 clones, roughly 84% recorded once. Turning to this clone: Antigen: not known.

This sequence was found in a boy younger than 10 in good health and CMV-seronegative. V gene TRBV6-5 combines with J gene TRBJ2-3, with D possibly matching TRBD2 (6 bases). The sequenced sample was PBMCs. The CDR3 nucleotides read TGTGCCAGCAGTCGGGACTCCACAGATACGCAGTATTTT. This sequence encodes CASSRDSTDTQYF.